This T cell receptor (beta chain) originates from a study of T cells in Graves' hyperthyroidism and ophthalmopathy (dated by TCRdb to between 2018 and 2020). With regard to the full study: Peripheral blood was sampled at the time of initial diagnosis, prior to any treatment. TCR V-J signatures able to tell the groups apart were searched for in a discovery cohort of some 100 patients, of whom under 45 had Graves' ophthalmopathy and roughly 59 had stable Graves' hyperthyroidism. Prospective prediction of ophthalmopathy was tested in an independent validation cohort consisting of 18 to 20 hyperthyroidism patients and approximately 16 patients who later progressed to ophthalmopathy. The 75 to 100 discovery patients were divided at random into training and test sets in a 7:3 ratio. In addition, the study compared T-cell repertoires in thyroid tissue and in blood from roughly 6 Graves' hyperthyroidism patients. Following sampling, methimazole starting at 30 mg daily was given to hyperthyroidism patients, and high-dose intravenous methylprednisolone was given to ophthalmopathy patients. According to the paper, TCR Vbeta CDR3 sequencing was carried out on 120 to 150 peripheral blood samples, which came from around 43 ophthalmopathy, 70 to 80 hyperthyroidism and roughly 17 progressor patients. Here is what the overall study found, with its caveats: In validation, the model predicted progression to ophthalmopathy with roughly 70% sensitivity and around 72% specificity, a median of 6.5 months before onset. Sample size was not statistically predetermined, and blinding of investigators to group allocation was not performed. A model built on a 13 V-J signature distinguished ophthalmopathy from stable hyperthyroidism, reaching 87.88% sensitivity and about 81% specificity in cross-validation and 80%/75% in testing. Most expanded thyroid clonotypes (frequency above 0.001) were also found in blood, which suggests that blood repertoires may mirror thyroid immune responses.

CDR1 and CDR2 (MNHEY, SMNVEV) derive from the germline V gene (reference sequence). The CDR3 starts with the cysteine, ends with the phenylalanine, and has 13 residues. Just the 39-base CDR3 DNA is kept, in frame starting at base 1. V loses 2 bases, J loses 7 bases, and the germline ends lie 12 bases apart. Ophthalmopathy patients had moderately to severely active disease, Clinical Activity Score of at least 3, NOSPECS grade of at least 4, and duration under 3 months. Exclusion was applied to patients with uncontrolled infections, other autoimmune diseases, pregnancy or lactation. Diagnoses were established on the basis of clinical symptoms, serum thyroxine and TRAb, thyroid ultrasound, and orbital computed tomography. PBMCs were separated from roughly 9.3 ml of fresh peripheral blood using Ficoll-Paque density gradient centrifugation. Total RNA was extracted with Trizol reagent, and quality was checked on an Agilent 2100 Bioanalyzer.

This clonotype was observed a handful of times. What antigen it recognizes has not been identified. The input lacks base qualities; no much larger clone sits a single base away. The TCR beta CDR3 regions were amplified from RNA transcripts. The TCR CDR3 was subjected to a first round of RT-PCR using the HTBI primer set and the Qiagen OneStep RT-PCR kit. The libraries were constructed in a second round of multiplex PCR and then size-selected and purified. Paired-end sequencing of the libraries was performed with 100 bp reads on an Illumina HiSeq2000. The authors processed their data as follows. Raw data were processed with SOAPnuke, discarding reads with adapters, uncalled bases, mean Phred below 15, or no exact constant-primer or identifier match. High-quality paired reads were merged using COPE v1.2.5, and each unique nucleotide sequence was defined as a clonotype. MiTCR v1.1 was used to align the clonotypes against IMGT TRBV, TRBD and TRBJ reference segments. The analysis was restricted to V-J combinations with a frequency above 0.0001, which together covered around 99% of the repertoires. A TCS score was defined as the ratio of F50 (clonal expansion) to E x V (chaos), with BLOSUM62-based TCRdist applied between CDR3 peptides within each V-J. Welch's t-statistics and random forest reduced around 510 V-J features to some 14, which were used in a naive Bayes classifier (R e1071). In-frame beta chains were kept once TCRdb had trimmed the public reads at Q25 with fastp and called clones with MiXCR. Every distinct CDR3 protein forms one entry, paired with its most common genes and DNA. It is TCRdb's table, rather than the study itself, that gives the V and J calls and clone size. This sample is represented by 620,000 or so distinct CDR3 sequences; approximately 14% of them were singletons. The ten largest clonotypes hold around an eighth of the sample.

This clonotype was obtained from a woman aged 45-65 years with Graves' ophthalmopathy. Recombination linked TRBV27 to TRBJ2-7, with the D gene possibly TRBD1 or TRBD2, each one fitting 6 bases. The material sequenced was blood. This receptor has the CDR3 CASSLGGLGEQYF. At the DNA level, the sequence is TGTGCCAGCAGTTTAGGGGGGCTCGGGGAGCAGTACTTC.